The present entry profiles one T cell receptor beta chain with its context. This sample was taken from a study of blood T cell repertoires in COVID-19. Sequencing was performed with immunoSEQ multiplex PCR; in TCRdb, only in-frame clones are kept and a portion is missing. The sample consists of around 250,000 clones, about 89% of them appearing once. Trimming cost V 1 base and J 6 bases, with 6 bases left between them. CDR3 length: 13 amino acids. The germline gives CDR1 MDHEN, CDR2 SYDVKM. Sample: peripheral blood. The gene calls are TRBV28 and TRBJ1-4, with D possibly TRBD1 on 6 matching bases. This sequence originates from a man aged 40-49 years with active or convalescent COVID-19. The CDR3 spells CASSLSGDEKLFF. The CDR3 DNA follows: TGTGCCAGCAGTTTATCAGGGGATGAAAAACTGTTTTTT.